The 3 T cell receptor beta chains reported below all come from one sample, sequenced in a study of T-cell reconstitution after alpha-beta-depleted transplantation in children. Study observations and caveats: At one year after transplant, newly produced T cells mostly accounted for T-cell counts and diversity.

No cognate antigen is known for these TCRs. Unique molecular identifiers were incorporated when the TCRbeta library was constructed. TCRdb redid the calling of the PCR reads with MiXCR, one entry per CDR3 protein. The sample lists a few hundred thousand distinct CDR3 sequences; 6% to 10% were seen once. This material consisted of peripheral blood, taken 360 days after TCRalphabeta/CD19-depleted stem cell transplant. These receptor sequences come from a female patient aged 2-9 years who had a stem cell transplant for Fanconi anemia, so the T cells may come from the graft donor.

This clonotype was observed a few times. The V call is TRBV20-1, the J call TRBJ1-1; tentatively, D is TRBD1 (5 bases). The CDR3 sequence is 16 residues long. Germline V gene data show CDR1 as DFQATT and CDR2 as SNEGSKA (reference sequence). Between the trimmed V and J ends, which lost 0 bases and 1 base, there was a span of 15 bases. The DNA of the CDR3 is TGCAGTGCTAGAGATCCCAGGCAGGGCCCGAACACTGAAGCTTTCTTT. Amino acid sequence: CSARDPRQGPNTEAFF.

This clonotype was observed at least ten times. This CDR3 is CASSQVTGVTNQPQHF. CDR3 DNA: TGTGCCAGCAGCCAAGTTACAGGGGTTACCAATCAGCCCCAGCATTTT. This rearrangement joins TRBV4-2 to TRBJ1-5; 7 nucleotides match TRBD1. Trimming cost V 1 base and J 3 bases; bases outside gene matches: 6. The CDR3 sequence is 16 residues long. CDR1 is LGHNA, CDR2 YNFKEQ, per germline.

This clonotype was detected ten times or more. The V gene is TRBV24-1, the J gene TRBJ1-1; D remains unclear. V lost 6 bases to trimming and J lost 10 bases, with 8 bases between them. The CDR3 spans 10 residues. From germline, CDR1 is KGHDR and CDR2 SFDVKD. CDR3 loop: CATSRWGAFF. The CDR3 DNA is TGTGCCACCAGTAGGTGGGGAGCTTTCTTT.